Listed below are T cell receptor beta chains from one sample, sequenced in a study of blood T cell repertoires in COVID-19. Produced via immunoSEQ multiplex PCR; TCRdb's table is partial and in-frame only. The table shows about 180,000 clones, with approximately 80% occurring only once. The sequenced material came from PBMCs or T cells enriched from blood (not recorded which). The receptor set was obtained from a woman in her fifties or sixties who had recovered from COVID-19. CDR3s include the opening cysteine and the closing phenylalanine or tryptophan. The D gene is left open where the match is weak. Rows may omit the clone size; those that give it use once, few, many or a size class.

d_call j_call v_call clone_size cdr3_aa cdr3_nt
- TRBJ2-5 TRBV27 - CASSFWGGETQYF TGTGCCAGCAGTTTTTGGGGCGGAGAGACCCAGTACTTC
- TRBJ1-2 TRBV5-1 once CASSPDPRALNGYTF TGCGCCAGCAGCCCAGACCCCAGGGCGCTTAATGGCTACACCTTC
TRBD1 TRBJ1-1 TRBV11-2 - CASSLDPADRGNTEAFF TGTGCCAGCAGCTTAGATCCCGCGGACAGGGGGAACACTGAAGCTTTCTTT
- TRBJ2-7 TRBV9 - CASSFRAVGDEQYF TGTGCCAGCAGCTTTAGGGCTGTAGGGGACGAGCAGTACTTC
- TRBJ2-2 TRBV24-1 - CATSRGNTGELFF TGTGCCACCAGTCGCGGAAACACCGGGGAGCTGTTTTTT
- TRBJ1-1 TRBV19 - CASNPGTEAFF TGTGCCAGTAATCCGGGTACTGAAGCTTTCTTT
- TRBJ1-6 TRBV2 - CASITGSSYNSPLHF TGTGCCAGCATTACAGGGAGCTCCTATAATTCACCCCTCCACTTT
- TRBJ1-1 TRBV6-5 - CASSPGYTEAFF TGTGCCAGCAGTCCAGGGTACACTGAAGCTTTCTTT
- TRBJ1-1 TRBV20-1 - CSASQGSHTEAFF TGCAGTGCTAGTCAGGGATCACACACTGAAGCTTTCTTT
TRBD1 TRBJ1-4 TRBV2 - CASSQQGATNEKLFF TGTGCCAGCAGTCAACAGGGGGCAACTAATGAAAAACTGTTTTTT
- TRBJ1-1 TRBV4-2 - CASSPDRGTEAFF TGTGCCAGCAGCCCGGATAGAGGCACTGAAGCTTTCTTT
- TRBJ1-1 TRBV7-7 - CASSLEMNTEAFF TGTGCCAGCAGCCTCGAGATGAACACTGAAGCTTTCTTT
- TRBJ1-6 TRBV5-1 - CASSPSTSYNSPLHF TGCGCCAGCAGTCCTTCGACATCATATAATTCACCCCTCCACTTT
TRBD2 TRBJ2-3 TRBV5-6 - CASSLRTSATSTDTQYF TGTGCCAGCAGCTTACGGACTAGCGCAACTAGCACAGATACGCAGTATTTT
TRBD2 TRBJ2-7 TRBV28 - CASTPLAGDDYEQYF TGTGCCAGCACCCCCCTAGCGGGTGACGATTACGAGCAGTACTTC
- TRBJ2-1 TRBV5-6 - CASHPGPGDNEQFF TGTGCCAGTCACCCGGGACCGGGGGACAATGAGCAGTTCTTC
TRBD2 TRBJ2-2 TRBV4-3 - CASSQVTKRGNTGELFF TGCGCCAGCAGCCAAGTAACGAAGCGGGGCAACACCGGGGAGCTGTTTTTT
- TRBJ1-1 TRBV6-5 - CASISGSPALAFF TGTGCCAGCATATCAGGCTCTCCGGCTCTAGCTTTCTTT
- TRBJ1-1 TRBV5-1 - CASSLDRYHTEAFF TGCGCCAGCAGCTTGGACAGGTACCACACTGAAGCTTTCTTT
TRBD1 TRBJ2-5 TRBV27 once CASSSGTGGETQYF TGTGCCAGCAGTTCAGGGACAGGGGGGGAGACCCAGTACTTC
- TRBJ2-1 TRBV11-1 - CASSLGGDSQYNEQFF TGTGCCAGCAGCTTAGGAGGTGACAGTCAGTACAATGAGCAGTTCTTC
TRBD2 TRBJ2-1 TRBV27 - CASRGLAVPYNEQFF TGTGCCAGCAGAGGACTAGCGGTTCCCTACAATGAGCAGTTCTTC
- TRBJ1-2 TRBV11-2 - CASSLNSNYGYTF TGTGCCAGCAGCTTAAACAGTAACTATGGCTACACCTTC
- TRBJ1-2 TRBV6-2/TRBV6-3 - CASSYLQYGYTF TGTGCCAGCAGTTACCTCCAGTATGGCTACACCTTC
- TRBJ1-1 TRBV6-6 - CASSDEGDTEAFF TGTGCCAGCAGTGACGAGGGAGACACTGAAGCTTTCTTT
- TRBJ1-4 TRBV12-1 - CASSLQGTTNEKLFF TGTGCCAGCAGCTTACAGGGTACGACTAATGAAAAACTGTTTTTT
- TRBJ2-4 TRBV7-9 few CASSFTGDSRTQYF TGTGCCAGCAGCTTTACGGGGGACAGCCGAACTCAGTACTTC
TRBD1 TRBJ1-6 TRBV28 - CQAMGQGATNNSPLHF TGTCAAGCTATGGGACAGGGGGCGACTAATAATTCACCCCTCCACTTT